Listed below are T cell receptor beta chains from one sample, sequenced in a study of T-cell reconstitution after alpha-beta-depleted transplantation in children. MiXCR, run by TCRdb on the PCR reads, gives a single entry per CDR3 protein. The table records roughly 100,000 distinct CDR3 sequences, 6% of them present only once. The specimen comprised PBMCs, mostly from graft donor cells, sampled 60 days after TCRalphabeta/CD19-depleted stem cell transplant. Receptors originate from a female patient between 2 and 15 years old who had a stem cell transplant for Fanconi anemia, so the T cells may come from the graft donor. The conserved cysteine and the conserved F or W are not part of the CDR3 here.

J,V,CDR3
TRBJ2-7,TRBV29-1,SVWSGRGAYEQY
TRBJ1-1,TRBV3-1,ASSQVGTEAF
TRBJ2-3,TRBV12-3/TRBV12-4,ASSIPRLAGGGTDTQY
TRBJ1-2,TRBV29-1,SVGQANYGYT
TRBJ2-6,TRBV18,ASSPGTGGSGANVLT
TRBJ2-3,TRBV5-1,ASSLGLSGSTDTQY
TRBJ2-3,TRBV7-3,ASSWGGSRSTDTQY
TRBJ2-3,TRBV5-1,ASSIAGAFTDTQY
TRBJ2-5,TRBV20-1,SAQIWQNQETQY
TRBJ2-1,TRBV21-1,ASSKEGGAVENSYNEQF
TRBJ1-3,TRBV20-1,SALRGVSGNTIY
TRBJ2-3,TRBV5-1,ASSFTRGGTDTQY
TRBJ2-7,TRBV6-2/TRBV6-3,ASSLMGTAYEQY
TRBJ1-4,TRBV5-6,ASSRATRREKLF
TRBJ2-1,TRBV7-8,ASSSAGTGIFSDEQF